This is a list of T cell receptor beta chains from one sample in a study of beta chain features in type 1 diabetes. Profiling relied on immunoSEQ multiplex PCR, and the TCRdb table lists in-frame clones only, not all of them. The table includes about 15,000 clones, roughly 76% detected once. Sequenced sample: stem cell memory CD4+ T cells from blood. These TCRs come from a woman younger than 30 with type 1 diabetes. The CDR3 runs from the conserved cysteine through the conserved F or W. Size is stated for part of the rows, as once, few or many counts, or as a class when the clone is expanded.

TRBV19	NA	TRBJ2-1	CASSPSGASVEQFF
TRBV7-9	NA	TRBJ1-4	CASSLDWDRRIEKLFF
TRBV5-6	NA	TRBJ2-3	CASSWWTPPTDTQYF
TRBV10-2	NA	TRBJ2-3	CASSEWGETDTQYF
TRBV18	NA	TRBJ1-2	CASSHDRVPNYGYTF
TRBV6-5	once	TRBJ1-2	CASRPTTKVNYGYTF
TRBV7-9	few	TRBJ2-7	CASSSLAGGSYEQYF
TRBV7-2	few	TRBJ2-2	CASSSQSSRELFF
TRBV23-1	NA	TRBJ2-4	CASSQSRRTIAGGPENIQYF
TRBV18	few	TRBJ2-5	CASSPGSQETQYF
TRBV14	NA	TRBJ2-7	CASSEQGYEQYF
TRBV7-9	NA	TRBJ2-5	CASSLGSGGTVQETQYF
TRBV7-2	NA	TRBJ1-5	CASSFDSYQPQHF
TRBV18	few	TRBJ2-7	CASSPNPGYPHEQYF
TRBV25-1	NA	TRBJ2-2	CASSEYFPGTGELFF
TRBV10-3	NA	TRBJ2-7	CAIKGTSGAYEQYF
TRBV7-2	NA	TRBJ1-5	CASSSPGGQSLSNQPQHF
TRBV5-1	NA	TRBJ2-1	CASSWTSHSRQFF
TRBV7-9	NA	NA	CASSWDRVGSYEQYF
TRBV27	NA	TRBJ2-7	CASSPNLGLLTYEQYF
TRBV28	few	TRBJ2-1	CASSSPGLAGGLRYNEQFF
TRBV9	once	TRBJ1-1	CASSFSHLPNTEAFF
TRBV5-1	NA	TRBJ2-2	CASSPDTFTGELFF
TRBV5-6	NA	TRBJ1-5	CASSFWTGGRLNQPQHF
TRBV30	NA	TRBJ2-1	CAYKWGLAGSSYNEQFF
TRBV5-1	NA	TRBJ1-2	CASSLQGAGYTF
TRBV7-9	NA	TRBJ2-7	CASSRAGASYEQYF
TRBV7-9	NA	TRBJ1-2	CASSSAGTGGSHYGYTF